This T cell receptor (beta chain) was recorded in a study of CD8 T cells in Susac syndrome. Study-wide points: None of the CD4+ T cell repertoires in Susac syndrome showed clonal expansion. TCR sequencing and HLA analysis covered a relatively small number of individuals.

RNA was extracted with the RNeasy kit, and a quantity of roughly 0.5 to 1 ug was reverse transcribed using random hexamers. TCRdb reprocessed the immunoSEQ multiplex PCR reads with MiXCR, giving one entry per CDR3 protein. The data contain approximately 190,000 distinct CDR3 sequences, approximately 95% of them singletons. Germline CDR1 reads SGHDN; CDR2 reads FVKESK. This CDR3 contains 13 residues. V was trimmed by 0 bases and J by 14 bases, leaving 16 bases between them. Sequencing of TCR beta was performed on blood CD8+ and CD4+ T cells. TEMRA cells were enriched by FACS, and CD4+ and CD8+ T cells were negatively isolated. This clonotype appeared a single time. Its antigen is as yet unknown.

The chain has TRBV14 and TRBJ1-2; D is unresolved. This TCR came from a human donor with Susac syndrome. The sequencing sample was made of CD4+ T cells from PBMCs. The CDR3 nucleotides read TGTGCCAGCAGCCAAGATCAGAGGCCGCCGGGGACCTTC. It specifies CASSQDQRPPGTF. The full variable domain, in which reference TRBV14 and TRBJ1-2 provide the parts outside the CDR3, is EAGVTQFPSHSVIEKGQTVTLRCDPISGHDNLYWYRRVMGKEIKFLLHFVKESKQDESGMPNNRFLAERTGGTYSTLKVQPAELEDSGVYFCASSQDQRPPGTFGSGTRLTVV.